The clone carrying this TCR beta chain has ten or more counts. The antigen remains undetermined. Time point here: patch test 1, 2 weeks after DPC sensitization. Regarding treatment: therapeutic diphenylcyclopropenone sensitization with weekly scalp DPC. The data belong to a study of human T cells and chemical hapten exposure. Overall study context: Patients were given diphenylcyclopropenone on the scalp weekly across the roughly 25-week study. Patches that contained 0.01% DPC were applied to the upper back and read at 6 days.

The CDR3 has 16 residues. V was pared by 1 base and J by 1 base, with 6 bases of the junction left unmatched. Looked up from germline, CDR1 is SGHNT and CDR2 is YYREEE (reference sequence). Overall study results and limits: TCRs at a frequency above 1 in 1000 stayed unchanged with DPC sensitization.

TCRdb used MiXCR to reprocess the RACE reads, holding one entry per CDR3 protein. The data hold about 99,000 distinct CDR3 sequences, with over 10% observed a single time. The sequencing here drew on whole blood, taken in connection with sensitization to the hapten diphenylcyclopropenone (DPC). V gene TRBV5-4 combines with J gene TRBJ2-5, with 8 bases matching TRBD1. The clonotype originates from a middle-aged woman with alopecia areata. Some clones in this sample may be carry-over from other donors' samples. CDR3 sequence (DNA): TGTGCCAGCAGCTTGTGGGACAGGAGCCTCCAAGAGACCCAGTACTTC. Translating gives CASSLWDRSLQETQYF.